Shown below are 13 T cell receptor beta chains from a single sample sequenced in a study of T cells after yellow fever vaccination (dated by TCRdb to the late 2010s). The treatment or condition label here, explained by the study, means: live attenuated yellow fever vaccine strain. Receptor libraries were prepared by 5' RACE. TCRdb shows the sequencer as Illumina HiSeq 2500. In-frame beta chains were kept once TCRdb had trimmed the public reads at Q25 with fastp and called clones with MiXCR. CDR3 protein sequences are deduplicated, and each keeps its most common genes and DNA. For this sample there are roughly 250,000 distinct CDR3 sequences; roughly 13% appear just once. The leading ten clones occupy roughly 0.5% of the sample. Sequences were derived from CD4+ T cells sorted from PBMCs, sampled 45 days after the yellow fever booster vaccination. The receptor source for this set is a young man who received the YFV17D yellow fever vaccine.

J is TRBJ2-3 and V is TRBV6-5; D is undetermined. V shed 4 bases and J shed 4 bases, with 12 bases lying between them. The germline V gene encodes CDR1 MNHEY and CDR2 SVGAGI. The CDR3 has 14 residues. Here the CDR3 reads CASSSTITPDTQYF. CDR3 DNA sequence: TGTGCCAGCAGTTCGACGATTACCCCAGATACGCAGTATTTT.

Only a few counts were recorded for this clonotype. The chain combines TRBV7-9 with TRBJ2-3, with 8 bases aligning to TRBD2. Germline V lookup: CDR1 SEHNR, CDR2 FQNEAQ (reference sequence). This CDR3 spans 15 amino acids. Unmatched junction bases numbered 5, after V lost 3 bases and J lost 3 bases. The CDR3 is CASSFQREMTDTQYF. Written as DNA, the CDR3 is TGTGCCAGCAGCTTCCAGCGGGAGATGACAGATACGCAGTATTTT.

This sequence joins TRBV6-6 and TRBJ2-3; unclear D gene. Germline lookup yields CDR1 MNHNY and CDR2 SVGAGI (reference sequence). There are 13 residues in the CDR3. The V gene lost 7 bases and the J gene lost 5 bases, with 13 bases spanning the gap. CDR3: CASTPGSGDTQYF. In nucleotides, the CDR3 is TGTGCCAGCACCCCCGGGTCCGGAGATACGCAGTATTTT.

This rearrangement joins TRBV6-5 to TRBJ1-6; TRBD1 might be the D (5 bases). The V end was cut by 0 bases, the J end by 3 bases, with 12 bases between. The CDR3 is 17 amino acids. Germline V gene data show CDR1 as MNHEY and CDR2 as SVGAGI. As DNA, the CDR3 is TGTGCCAGCAGTTACTCCAGGGAACAGCACTATAATTCACCCCTCCACTTT. Translating gives CASSYSREQHYNSPLHF.

The chain carries TRBV20-1 and TRBJ2-5; D uncertain. CDR1 is DFQATT and CDR2 is SNEGSKA in the germline V gene (reference sequence). The CDR3 is made up of 16 amino acids. The germline V and J ends were trimmed by 1 base and 5 bases, with 20 bases remaining between them. DNA for the CDR3: TGCAGTGCTAGAGTATCTCCCAGGCTCATATCCGAGACCCAGTACTTC. It specifies CSARVSPRLISETQYF.

This clonotype has more than one count but fewer than ten. V gene TRBV5-1 combines with J gene TRBJ2-5; the D call may be TRBD1 or TRBD2 (5 bases each). V gave up 2 bases and J gave up 5 bases, with 13 bases separating them. The CDR3 extends over 14 amino acids. CDR1 and CDR2 (germline): SGHRS, YFSETQ. CDR3 in DNA: TGCGCCAGCAGCTTCGGACACCCGGGGGAGACCCAGTACTTC. This translates into CASSFGHPGETQYF.

The chain couples TRBV20-1 to TRBJ2-1; TRBD2 might be the D (5 bases). The length of the CDR3 is 17 residues. V gave up 0 bases and J gave up 0 bases, with 15 bases separating them. The V gene's germline CDR1 is DFQATT and CDR2 SNEGSKA (reference sequence). The CDR3 region is CSARDDLGESSYNEQFF. The CDR3 nucleotides read TGCAGTGCTAGAGATGACCTGGGAGAGAGCTCCTACAATGAGCAGTTCTTC.

This clonotype turned up a few times. The chain employs TRBV6-5 and TRBJ2-7; TRBD2 agrees at 11 bases. With 3 bases clipped from V and 2 bases from J, the junction kept 3 bases outside the gene matches. The CDR3 extends over 15 amino acids. Germline V gives CDR1 MNHEY, CDR2 SVGAGI. CDR3 loop: CASSYSGRGTYEQYF. CDR3 DNA sequence: TGTGCCAGCAGTTATAGCGGGAGGGGAACCTACGAGCAGTACTTC.

The J gene is TRBJ2-1, the V gene TRBV7-2; 7 bases match TRBD1. The V gene end was trimmed by 4 bases and the J gene end by 13 bases; junction bases not matched to a gene: 7. In germline, CDR1 is SGHTA, CDR2 FQGNSA. The CDR3 runs 12 residues. CDR3 region: CASSSSGTVQFF. The CDR3 DNA reads TGTGCCAGCAGCTCCTCTGGGACAGTACAGTTCTTC. Full variable domain (rest looked up from reference TRBV7-2 and TRBJ2-1): GAGVSQSPSNKVTEKGKDVELRCDPISGHTALYWYRQSLGQGLEFLIYFQGNSAPDKSGLPSDRFSAERTGGSVSTLTIQRTQQEDSAVYLCASSSSGTVQFFGPGTRLTVL.

This clonotype has a handful of counts. The gene calls are TRBV20-1 and TRBJ2-7; 7 bases agree with TRBD2. V was clipped by 7 bases and J by 0 bases; unmatched bases: 9. Germline V gene sequence: CDR1 DFQATT, CDR2 SNEGSKA (reference sequence). This CDR3 is built from 14 residues. CDR3 coding DNA: TGCAGTGTCAGGCGTCTAGCGGACTCCTACGAGCAGTACTTC. Translating gives CSVRRLADSYEQYF.

The rearrangement joins TRBV5-1 to TRBJ2-1; D remains ambiguous. Germline V gene lookup returns CDR1 SGHRS and CDR2 YFSETQ. The CDR3 contains 14 residues. The V gene lost 0 bases and the J gene lost 1 base, with 5 bases spanning the gap. CDR3 amino acids: CASSLVESYNEQFF. Here the CDR3 DNA reads TGCGCCAGCAGCTTGGTGGAATCCTACAATGAGCAGTTCTTC.

This clonotype came up a few times. This chain uses TRBV14 with TRBJ2-3, with no clear D. Trimming took 0 bases from V and 9 from J, leaving 4 bases between them. Germline V gives CDR1 SGHDN, CDR2 FVKESK. The CDR3 loop spans 11 amino acids. The CDR3: CASSQDVTQYF. The CDR3 nucleotides are TGTGCCAGCAGCCAAGACGTCACGCAGTATTTT.

The rearrangement links TRBV6-5 to TRBJ2-1, with D possibly TRBD2 on 6 matching bases. The germline V gene encodes CDR1 MNHEY and CDR2 SVGAGI. The V end was cut by 2 bases, the J end by 9 bases, with 14 bases between. The CDR3 has 14 residues. CDR3 sequence: CASSYVAGTGEQFF. In nucleotides, the CDR3 is TGTGCCAGCAGTTACGTTGCCGGGACTGGTGAGCAGTTCTTC.